The T cell receptor beta chain under discussion was sequenced for a study of T cells after yellow fever vaccination. TCRdb called the 5' RACE reads again in MiXCR, with one record for every CDR3 protein. Here the sample spans 450,000 to 650,000 distinct CDR3 sequences, around an eighth being singletons. In its sample, this clonotype was seen a few times. Its cognate antigen is unknown. CDR1 is DFQATT and CDR2 is SNEGSKA in the germline V gene (reference sequence). The V segment lost 6 bases and the J segment 6 bases; nucleotides outside the gene matches: 21. The CDR3 contains 18 residues. Study-level findings and limits: Repertoires obtained by FACS sorting could include abundant clonotypes that entered as contaminants from the bulk population.

The origin of this receptor is a man aged 30 to 39 who received the YFV17D yellow fever vaccine. The sequences come from PBMCs, collected on the day of the yellow fever booster vaccination. J is TRBJ2-3 and V is TRBV20-1; 10 bases are a match to TRBD1. CDR3 sequence reads: CSAVPGQGLAGVLDTQYF. The CDR3, as DNA: TGCAGTGCCGTCCCGGGACAGGGGCTCGCGGGGGTTTTGGATACGCAGTATTTT.